The rows below give T cell receptor beta chains drawn from one sample of a study of T cells in Graves' hyperthyroidism and ophthalmopathy. TCRdb re-derived calls from the multiplex PCR reads in MiXCR, one entry per CDR3 protein. There are 300,000 to 400,000 distinct CDR3 sequences in the sample; approximately 15% occur only once, and 11% lies in the top ten. Sequencing was carried out using blood. These receptor sequences come from an older woman with Graves' hyperthyroidism. CDR3s include the opening cysteine and the closing phenylalanine or tryptophan. Fields, in order: D gene, J gene, clone size, V gene, CDR3 DNA, CDR3 protein. A D gene is named only where the DNA matches it firmly. A clone size is listed for some rows: how often the clone was seen (once, few, many), or a class if it is expanded.

D gene: TRBD1; J gene: TRBJ2-2; clone size: many; V gene: TRBV28; CDR3 DNA: TGTGCCAGCAGACAAGAGACAGGGGGGGGAGCCGGGGAGCTGTTTTTT; CDR3 protein: CASRQETGGGAGELFF
D gene: TRBD1; J gene: TRBJ2-2; clone size: -; V gene: TRBV5-8; CDR3 DNA: TGTGCCAGCAGCTTGGGACAGGGTTATCCCGGGGAGCTGTTTTTT; CDR3 protein: CASSLGQGYPGELFF
D gene: TRBD2; J gene: TRBJ2-1; clone size: many; V gene: TRBV12-3/TRBV12-4; CDR3 DNA: TGTGCCAGCAGTTTGCGGGAGACGGGAGAGCAGTTCTTC; CDR3 protein: CASSLRETGEQFF
D gene: TRBD1; J gene: TRBJ1-5; clone size: many; V gene: TRBV28; CDR3 DNA: TGTGCCAGCAGTTTTGAGAGGGGGCGCGATCAGCCCCAGCATTTT; CDR3 protein: CASSFERGRDQPQHF
D gene: -; J gene: TRBJ2-7; clone size: many; V gene: TRBV11-1; CDR3 DNA: TGTGCCAGCAGCTCGACGACCAGCGCTCCCTACGAGCAGTACTTC; CDR3 protein: CASSSTTSAPYEQYF
D gene: TRBD2; J gene: TRBJ2-1; clone size: -; V gene: TRBV19; CDR3 DNA: TGTGCCAGTAGGGCGGGGGGAGGGGCTAAAGGATTGAATGAGCAGTTCTTC; CDR3 protein: CASRAGGGAKGLNEQFF
D gene: -; J gene: TRBJ2-7; clone size: many; V gene: TRBV6-1; CDR3 DNA: TGTGCCAGCAGCCCCTGGGGGCTAGCCTACTCCTACGAGCAGTACTTC; CDR3 protein: CASSPWGLAYSYEQYF
D gene: -; J gene: TRBJ1-2; clone size: many; V gene: TRBV29-1; CDR3 DNA: TGCAGCGTTGGGGAGGGAAACTATGGCTACACCTTC; CDR3 protein: CSVGEGNYGYTF
D gene: -; J gene: TRBJ1-2; clone size: -; V gene: TRBV2; CDR3 DNA: TGTGCCAGCAGTGAACCGGGGGCGGTTGGCTACACCTTC; CDR3 protein: CASSEPGAVGYTF
D gene: TRBD2; J gene: TRBJ2-1; clone size: many; V gene: TRBV12-3/TRBV12-4; CDR3 DNA: TGTGCCAGCAGGCCTCTAGCGGAATCCTACAATGAGCAGTTCTTC; CDR3 protein: CASRPLAESYNEQFF
D gene: -; J gene: TRBJ2-3; clone size: few; V gene: TRBV18; CDR3 DNA: TGTGCCAGCTCTCCCGGGATAGGGGATCCAGATACGCAGTATTTT; CDR3 protein: CASSPGIGDPDTQYF
D gene: -; J gene: TRBJ2-7; clone size: -; V gene: TRBV7-6; CDR3 DNA: TGTGCCAGCAGCTTAGAGTACAGGAGCTCCTACGAGCAGTACTTC; CDR3 protein: CASSLEYRSSYEQYF
D gene: TRBD1; J gene: TRBJ1-4; clone size: -; V gene: TRBV5-1; CDR3 DNA: TGCGCCAGCAGCTTAGCCGGGACAGGGGATGAAAAACTGTTTTTT; CDR3 protein: CASSLAGTGDEKLFF
D gene: TRBD2; J gene: TRBJ2-5; clone size: many; V gene: TRBV10-1; CDR3 DNA: TGCGCCAGCAGCGCTAGCGGGAGTGAGACCCAGTACTTC; CDR3 protein: CASSASGSETQYF
D gene: TRBD2; J gene: TRBJ2-3; clone size: many; V gene: TRBV30; CDR3 DNA: TGTGCCTGGAGTACGACTAGCTTTGATACGCAGTATTTT; CDR3 protein: CAWSTTSFDTQYF
D gene: -; J gene: TRBJ1-3; clone size: -; V gene: TRBV11-2; CDR3 DNA: TGTGCCAGCAGCTTTGGGGGGGTCGGAAACACCATATATTTT; CDR3 protein: CASSFGGVGNTIYF
D gene: -; J gene: TRBJ1-1; clone size: many; V gene: TRBV7-2; CDR3 DNA: TGTGCCAGCAGCTCGACCACGGGGTACACTGAAGCTTTCTTT; CDR3 protein: CASSSTTGYTEAFF
D gene: TRBD2; J gene: TRBJ2-1; clone size: many; V gene: TRBV11-2; CDR3 DNA: TGTGCCAGCAGCTATTTAGCGGGAGGTGAGCAGTTCTTC; CDR3 protein: CASSYLAGGEQFF
D gene: TRBD1; J gene: TRBJ2-1; clone size: many; V gene: TRBV11-2; CDR3 DNA: TGTGCCAGCAGCTTAGATTACGAACAGGGGGCATTTCATGAGCAGTTCTTC; CDR3 protein: CASSLDYEQGAFHEQFF
D gene: -; J gene: TRBJ1-4; clone size: -; V gene: TRBV6-1; CDR3 DNA: TGTGCCAGCAGCCCGGACCCCGCAACTAATGAAAAACTGTTTTTT; CDR3 protein: CASSPDPATNEKLFF
D gene: TRBD1; J gene: TRBJ1-5; clone size: many; V gene: TRBV3-1; CDR3 DNA: TGTGCCAGCAGCCCGGGACAGGGACAGCCCCAGCATTTT; CDR3 protein: CASSPGQGQPQHF
D gene: TRBD2; J gene: TRBJ2-7; clone size: many; V gene: TRBV11-1; CDR3 DNA: TGTGCCAGCACCCGAGGGGACTATGGGACCGAGCAGTACTTC; CDR3 protein: CASTRGDYGTEQYF
D gene: -; J gene: TRBJ1-4; clone size: few; V gene: TRBV19; CDR3 DNA: TGTGCCAGTAGTCCAGGCCTTACCACTAATGAAAAACTGTTTTTT; CDR3 protein: CASSPGLTTNEKLFF
D gene: -; J gene: TRBJ1-2; clone size: few; V gene: TRBV12-3/TRBV12-4; CDR3 DNA: TGTGCCAGCAGCTGGACGGACTATGGCTACACCTTC; CDR3 protein: CASSWTDYGYTF